This T cell receptor beta chain was observed in a study of cytomegalovirus exposure and HLA in healthy donors. PCR amplification relied on 60 Vbeta primers (plus 13 Jbeta primers). Clones were read by immunoSEQ multiplex PCR, and TCRdb kept only the in-frame ones, dropping some. Found here are roughly 160,000 clones, more than 70% of them singletons; the top ten hold about 0.37%. The V and J ends lost 7 bases and 7 bases, in that order; junction bases with no gene match: 14. The germline gives CDR1 SGHKS, CDR2 YYEKEE (reference sequence). The CDR3 sequence is 14 residues long. Material for sequencing was PBMCs. The TCR sequence derives from a boy aged 2 to 10 in good health and CMV-seronegative. This chain connects TRBV5-5 to TRBJ2-7; 7 nucleotides line up with TRBD2. CDR3 in DNA: TGTGCCAGCGGCGATGGGGCGGGAGTAGGTGAGCAGTACTTC. Translated: CASGDGAGVGEQYF.